This T cell receptor (beta chain) appears in the sequencing data of a study of shared clonotypes between healthy human individuals. Study background: Each donor's CD4 naive and CD4 memory cells filled three plates apiece, CD8 naive two, and CD8 memory one.

Concerning this clone itself: The antigen is unknown.

Per germline, CDR1 MNHEY and CDR2 SVGAGI. V gave up 2 bases and J gave up 4 bases; unmatched junction bases: 6. This CDR3 comprises 15 residues. Every donor, a Caucasian adult, lived in Nashville, Tennessee. The study separated CD4+ cells into CD45RA+ naive and CD45RA-negative memory subsets. TCRdb's copy holds only in-frame clones and misses some; the assay was immunoSEQ multiplex PCR. The repertoire holds some 2,000,000 clones, with 95% as singletons. General study findings and limits: In contrast to clonotypes shared by all four donors, non-shared clonotypes had lower generation probabilities.

The sequence derives from a man younger than 30 in good health. Material for sequencing was naive CD4+ T cells sorted from blood. As for subset: CD45RA+ positively selected. This rearrangement joins TRBV6-5 to TRBJ2-5; 8 nucleotides agree with TRBD1. In DNA form, the CDR3 reads TGTGCCAGCAGTTACACGACAGGGGATGGAGAGACCCAGTACTTC. Protein product: CASSYTTGDGETQYF.